These 10 T cell receptor beta chains were all obtained from the same sample, sequenced in a study of T cells in Graves' hyperthyroidism and ophthalmopathy. Authors of the study amplified TCR beta CDR3 regions from RNA transcripts. The HTBI primer set served for first-round RT-PCR of the TCR CDR3. MiXCR, run by TCRdb on the multiplex PCR reads, gives a single entry per CDR3 protein. The sample records around 560,000 distinct CDR3 sequences, approximately 16% being singletons. Sequencing used blood. The receptors derive from a woman in her late teens or twenties with Graves' hyperthyroidism.

This clonotype has more than one count but fewer than ten. The chain has TRBV15 and TRBJ2-7; unclear D gene. The germline V and J ends were trimmed by 5 bases and 3 bases, with 11 bases remaining between them. The CDR3 consists of 13 residues. Per the germline V gene, CDR1 is LNHNV and CDR2 is YYDKDF (reference sequence). As DNA, the CDR3 is TGTGCCACCAGCGCGGCGAATTTCTACGAGCAGTACTTC. Translated, it gives CATSAANFYEQYF.

This clonotype was seen a handful of times. The chain joins TRBV19 to TRBJ2-3; the D gene is possibly TRBD2 (6 bases). The CDR3 covers 14 residues. The germline V gene encodes CDR1 LNHDA and CDR2 SQIVND (reference sequence). Trimming pared 4 bases from V and 2 bases from J, leaving 10 bases between. In nucleotides, the CDR3 is TGTGCCAGTAGTACCCCTAGCGCCACAGATACGCAGTATTTT. Translated: CASSTPSATDTQYF.

This chain connects TRBV4-1 to TRBJ2-3; TRBD1 matches at 7 bases. The CDR3 contains 17 residues. Germline CDR1 reads MGHRA; CDR2 reads YSYEKL. The trim removed 3 bases at V and 1 base at J, leaving 10 bases unmatched. The CDR3: CASSQISQGVGTDTQYF. As DNA, the CDR3 is TGCGCCAGCAGCCAGATATCGCAGGGGGTCGGCACAGATACGCAGTATTTT.

This clonotype was seen many times. The J gene is TRBJ1-5, the V gene TRBV20-1; D might be TRBD1 (5 bases). V was pared by 6 bases and J by 2 bases, with 14 bases between. Germline V gives CDR1 DFQATT, CDR2 SNEGSKA (reference sequence). This CDR3 is 14 amino acids long. CDR3 residues: CSAPGSRGNQPQHF. The DNA for the CDR3 is TGCAGTGCCCCAGGGAGCAGGGGCAATCAGCCCCAGCATTTT.

The chain uses TRBV7-9 and TRBJ2-1, with 15 bases aligning to TRBD2. CDR1 SEHNR and CDR2 FQNEAQ come from the germline V gene (reference sequence). V lost 1 base and J lost 3; bases outside the gene matches: 4. The CDR3 loop spans 18 amino acids. Here the CDR3 DNA reads TGTGCCAGCAGCTTAGGGACTAGCGGGGGGGCTGGCTACAATGAGCAGTTCTTC. It is translated as CASSLGTSGGAGYNEQFF.

Many counts were recorded for this clonotype. The rearrangement joins TRBV2 to TRBJ1-1, with D perhaps TRBD1 (6 bases). This CDR3 region has 17 residues. Trimming removed 5 bases from V and 5 bases from J, with 24 bases in between. Germline V gives CDR1 SNHLY, CDR2 FYNNEI. The CDR3 sequence: CASSSTGPMAGGTEAFF. CDR3 DNA: TGTGCCAGCAGTTCGACAGGCCCTATGGCCGGGGGGACTGAAGCTTTCTTT.

This clonotype was seen a handful of times. The chain carries TRBV2 and TRBJ1-1; tentative D call: TRBD1 (5 bases). The length of the CDR3 is 13 residues. V was trimmed by 10 bases and J by 4 bases, leaving 16 bases between them. The germline gives CDR1 SNHLY, CDR2 FYNNEI. The CDR3 loop is CATQPGWVTEAFF. In DNA form, the CDR3 reads TGTGCCACCCAACCAGGGTGGGTCACTGAAGCTTTCTTT.

This clonotype was counted at least ten times. The V call is TRBV5-1, the J call TRBJ1-1; tentatively, D is TRBD1 (5 bases). Per germline, CDR1 SGHRS and CDR2 YFSETQ. Trimming stripped 4 bases from V and 8 bases from J, with 18 bases between. The CDR3 length is 14 residues. The CDR3 reads CASSVRDPTGEAFF. DNA of the CDR3: TGCGCCAGCAGCGTCCGGGACCCCACTGGGGAAGCTTTCTTT.

This clonotype has at least ten counts. V and J are TRBV5-8 and TRBJ1-5; D might be TRBD1 (6 bases). CDR1 is SGHTS and CDR2 is YDEGEE in the germline V gene. The V end was cut by 0 bases, the J end by 5 bases, with 21 bases between. There are 18 residues in the CDR3. The CDR3 loop is CASSLGWGQQEGDQPQHF. Written as DNA, the CDR3 is TGTGCCAGCAGCTTGGGATGGGGACAACAAGAGGGTGATCAGCCCCAGCATTTT.

The sample holds many counts of this clonotype. The rearrangement uses TRBV2 and TRBJ2-3; 11 bases agree with TRBD2. Germline CDR1 SNHLY, CDR2 FYNNEI. The CDR3 length is 17 residues. DNA of the CDR3: TGTGCGATCCGGAGTACTAGCGGGGGCCCGAGCACAGATACGCAGTATTTT. It encodes CAIRSTSGGPSTDTQYF.